This T cell receptor beta chain was recovered during a study of type 1 regulatory T cells. For the study at large: T-allo10 is an in vitro-generated, Tr1-enriched CD4 T cell product specific for alloantigen.

MiXCR, run by TCRdb on the reads, gives a single entry per CDR3 protein. The sample has under 85,000 distinct CDR3 sequences; almost 50% are singletons. Regarding this clonotype: Antigen: not known.

The sequencing sample was made of cultured non-Tr1 T cells, either the whole culture or a sorted T cell fraction (not recorded which). The sequence derives from a human donor in good health.

CDR3 region: CASSQSGSQARQETQYF. Written as DNA, the CDR3 is TGCGCCAGCAGCCAATCCGGGTCCCAGGCCCGCCAAGAGACCCAGTACTTC. This sequence joins TRBV4-1 and TRBJ2-5; D gene unclear. The CDR3 extends over 17 amino acids. Germline CDR1 MGHRA, CDR2 YSYEKL. Between the trimmed V and J ends, which lost 2 bases and 1 base, there was a span of 17 bases.